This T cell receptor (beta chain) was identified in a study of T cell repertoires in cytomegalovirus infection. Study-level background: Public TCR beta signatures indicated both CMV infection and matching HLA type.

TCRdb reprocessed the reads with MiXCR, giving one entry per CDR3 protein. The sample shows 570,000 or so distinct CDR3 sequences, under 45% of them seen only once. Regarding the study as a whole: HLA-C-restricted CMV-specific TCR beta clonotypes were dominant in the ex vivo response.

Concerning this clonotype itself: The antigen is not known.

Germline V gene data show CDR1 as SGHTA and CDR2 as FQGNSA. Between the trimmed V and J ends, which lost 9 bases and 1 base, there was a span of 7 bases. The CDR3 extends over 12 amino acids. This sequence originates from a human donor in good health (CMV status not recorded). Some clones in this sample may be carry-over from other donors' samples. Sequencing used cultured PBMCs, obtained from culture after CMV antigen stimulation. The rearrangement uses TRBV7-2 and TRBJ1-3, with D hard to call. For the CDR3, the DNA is TGTGCCAGTAGATTATCTGGAAACACCATATATTTT. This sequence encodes CASRLSGNTIYF.